These T cell receptor beta chains were read from a single sample in a study of cytomegalovirus exposure and HLA in healthy donors. Assay: immunoSEQ multiplex PCR; the TCRdb copy retains only in-frame clones and omits some. The sample lists about 160,000 clones, around 85% seen once, with 3.5% to 5% in the top ten. Sequencing used PBMCs. The source is a man between 35 and 55 years old in good health and CMV-seronegative. CDR3s include the opening cysteine and the closing phenylalanine or tryptophan. The order of the fields is CDR3 DNA, CDR3 protein, J gene, clone size, D gene, V gene. D genes are given only for firm matches. The size field is filled for only some rows; it gives once, few, many or a size class.

cdr3_nt: TGTGCCAGCAGCAAATCCATCTCGACTGCGTCCCGTTGCACAGATACGCAGTATTTT; cdr3_aa: CASSKSISTASRCTDTQYF; j_call: TRBJ2-3; clone_size: .; d_call: .; v_call: TRBV21-1
cdr3_nt: TGTGCCAGCAGCGCGATTGAGGTTGCAAACACCGGGGAGCTGTTTTTT; cdr3_aa: CASSAIEVANTGELFF; j_call: TRBJ2-2; clone_size: .; d_call: .; v_call: TRBV7-2
cdr3_nt: TGTGCCAGCAGCTTCAGCGGGGGCCTGTACGAGCAGTACTTC; cdr3_aa: CASSFSGGLYEQYF; j_call: TRBJ2-7; clone_size: .; d_call: TRBD2; v_call: TRBV7-2
cdr3_nt: TGTGCCAGCAGCTTAGGCCGGGGGAATCAGCCCCAGCATTTT; cdr3_aa: CASSLGRGNQPQHF; j_call: TRBJ1-5; clone_size: .; d_call: .; v_call: TRBV13
cdr3_nt: TGTGCCAGCAGCTTAAAGGGGGACAGCCCCCAGCATTTT; cdr3_aa: CASSLKGDSPQHF; j_call: TRBJ1-5; clone_size: .; d_call: TRBD1; v_call: TRBV7-8
cdr3_nt: TGCGCCAGCAGTGAAGTGACTAGCGGGGGGGTGTATGAGCAGTTCTTC; cdr3_aa: CASSEVTSGGVYEQFF; j_call: TRBJ2-1; clone_size: once; d_call: TRBD2; v_call: TRBV10-2
cdr3_nt: TGTGCCAGCAGTTTAAAAGGGGTGGTCCCACCACGTGGCTACACCTTC; cdr3_aa: CASSLKGVVPPRGYTF; j_call: TRBJ1-2; clone_size: .; d_call: .; v_call: TRBV27
cdr3_nt: TGTGCCAGTAGAGGCAGGGGGAATTCACCCCTCCACTTT; cdr3_aa: CASRGRGNSPLHF; j_call: TRBJ1-6; clone_size: .; d_call: TRBD1; v_call: TRBV19
cdr3_nt: TGTGCCAGCGAGACAGAGAACCAAGAGACCCAGTACTTC; cdr3_aa: CASETENQETQYF; j_call: TRBJ2-5; clone_size: .; d_call: .; v_call: TRBV2
cdr3_nt: TGTGCCAGCAGCGTCCGACTTGGCGGTGAGCAGTTCTTC; cdr3_aa: CASSVRLGGEQFF; j_call: TRBJ2-1; clone_size: .; d_call: .; v_call: TRBV9
cdr3_nt: TGTGCCTGGGCTCGGGGGGGCGGGAGCACAGATACGCAGTATTTT; cdr3_aa: CAWARGGGSTDTQYF; j_call: TRBJ2-3; clone_size: .; d_call: TRBD2; v_call: TRBV30
cdr3_nt: TGTGCCAGCAGCGCCCTAGCGGGGCCACAAGAGACCCAGTACTTC; cdr3_aa: CASSALAGPQETQYF; j_call: TRBJ2-5; clone_size: once; d_call: TRBD2; v_call: TRBV9
cdr3_nt: TGTGCCAGCAGCCCCCCTAAACACGAGCAGTACTTC; cdr3_aa: CASSPPKHEQYF; j_call: TRBJ2-7; clone_size: .; d_call: .; v_call: TRBV2
cdr3_nt: TGTGCCAGCTTTGACAGGTTGTTTGAAAAACTGTTTTTT; cdr3_aa: CASFDRLFEKLFF; j_call: TRBJ1-4; clone_size: .; d_call: .; v_call: TRBV28
cdr3_nt: TGTGCCAGCAGCTTACTTCGTTGGACAGCCCAGTACTTC; cdr3_aa: CASSLLRWTAQYF; j_call: TRBJ2-5; clone_size: .; d_call: .; v_call: TRBV11-2
cdr3_nt: TGTGCCAGCAGCCAAGGCGGGGGGGGGAACGAGCAGTACTTC; cdr3_aa: CASSQGGGGNEQYF; j_call: TRBJ2-7; clone_size: .; d_call: TRBD2; v_call: TRBV4-2
cdr3_nt: TGTGCCAGCAGCCCAGACAGGGATCGAGATGAGCAGTTCTTC; cdr3_aa: CASSPDRDRDEQFF; j_call: TRBJ2-1; clone_size: .; d_call: TRBD1; v_call: TRBV7-6
cdr3_nt: TGTGCCAGTAACCCACAGGGGGACTATGGCTACACCTTC; cdr3_aa: CASNPQGDYGYTF; j_call: TRBJ1-2; clone_size: .; d_call: TRBD1; v_call: TRBV19
cdr3_nt: TGCGCCAGCAGCTTGGGGGGACTAGCGGGGGGGTACAATGAGCAGTTCTTC; cdr3_aa: CASSLGGLAGGYNEQFF; j_call: TRBJ2-1; clone_size: .; d_call: TRBD2; v_call: TRBV5-1
cdr3_nt: TGTGCCAGCAGTAAGCGGGGGGTGGAGACCCAGTACTTC; cdr3_aa: CASSKRGVETQYF; j_call: TRBJ2-5; clone_size: .; d_call: TRBD2; v_call: TRBV27
cdr3_nt: TGTGCCAGCAGCGTAGGAACTAGCGGGGGCTACGAGCAGTACTTC; cdr3_aa: CASSVGTSGGYEQYF; j_call: TRBJ2-7; clone_size: .; d_call: TRBD2; v_call: TRBV9
cdr3_nt: TGCGCCAGCAGCCCTCAGGAGGGTGAAAAACTGTTTTTT; cdr3_aa: CASSPQEGEKLFF; j_call: TRBJ1-4; clone_size: .; d_call: .; v_call: TRBV5-1
cdr3_nt: TGTGCCTGGGCACTAGCGGGTATGAACACCGGGGAGCTGTTTTTT; cdr3_aa: CAWALAGMNTGELFF; j_call: TRBJ2-2; clone_size: .; d_call: TRBD2; v_call: TRBV30
cdr3_nt: TGTGCCAGCAGCTTCCGGGGCGCAGGGAGGTACGAGCAGTACTTC; cdr3_aa: CASSFRGAGRYEQYF; j_call: TRBJ2-7; clone_size: .; d_call: .; v_call: TRBV5-6
cdr3_nt: TGCGCCAGCAGTACCGGGACAGTCGCTGGAAACACCATATATTTT; cdr3_aa: CASSTGTVAGNTIYF; j_call: TRBJ1-3; clone_size: .; d_call: TRBD1; v_call: TRBV10-1
cdr3_nt: TGTGCCACCCTACAGGGGGCTAATGGCAATCAGCCCCAGCATTTT; cdr3_aa: CATLQGANGNQPQHF; j_call: TRBJ1-5; clone_size: .; d_call: TRBD1; v_call: TRBV6-5
cdr3_nt: TGTGCCAGCAGTTGGCGCGCCCGGGCAGATACGCAGTATTTT; cdr3_aa: CASSWRARADTQYF; j_call: TRBJ2-3; clone_size: .; d_call: .; v_call: TRBV27
cdr3_nt: TGCACCAGCAGCCAGGACTACAGGGGCAACACTGAAGCTTTCTTT; cdr3_aa: CTSSQDYRGNTEAFF; j_call: TRBJ1-1; clone_size: .; d_call: .; v_call: TRBV1
cdr3_nt: TGTGCCAGCTCACCAACCGGGGTTGACACTGAAGCTTTCTTT; cdr3_aa: CASSPTGVDTEAFF; j_call: TRBJ1-1; clone_size: .; d_call: .; v_call: TRBV18
cdr3_nt: TGTGCCAGCAGTGGACAGGCAGAGACTGAAGCTTTCTTT; cdr3_aa: CASSGQAETEAFF; j_call: TRBJ1-1; clone_size: .; d_call: TRBD1; v_call: TRBV6-5
cdr3_nt: TGCAGCGTTGGTTTTCTAGCGGGGGGGCCCACAGATACGCAGTATTTT; cdr3_aa: CSVGFLAGGPTDTQYF; j_call: TRBJ2-3; clone_size: .; d_call: TRBD2; v_call: TRBV29-1
cdr3_nt: TGTGCCAGCAGTGAAGCGCATCGGGGACAGGGGAGACAAGAGCAGTACTTC; cdr3_aa: CASSEAHRGQGRQEQYF; j_call: TRBJ2-7; clone_size: once; d_call: TRBD1; v_call: TRBV2
cdr3_nt: TGCGCCAGCAGCCAAGAGAGACCCGGGACTGCCCCCTACGAGCAGTACTTC; cdr3_aa: CASSQERPGTAPYEQYF; j_call: TRBJ2-7; clone_size: .; d_call: .; v_call: TRBV4-1
cdr3_nt: TGCGCCAGCAGCTTGACCTCAGGGGGTGGGGCCAACGTCCTGACTTTC; cdr3_aa: CASSLTSGGGANVLTF; j_call: TRBJ2-6; clone_size: .; d_call: TRBD1; v_call: TRBV5-1
cdr3_nt: TGTGCCAGCAACGAGATCCCCACAGATACGCAGTATTTT; cdr3_aa: CASNEIPTDTQYF; j_call: TRBJ2-3; clone_size: .; d_call: .; v_call: TRBV9
cdr3_nt: TGCGCCAGCAGTCGGACAAGGGGGGGCTACACCTTC; cdr3_aa: CASSRTRGGYTF; j_call: TRBJ1-2; clone_size: .; d_call: .; v_call: TRBV4-1
cdr3_nt: TGTGCCAGCAGTTTACGCCCGTCCCACAGGTCAGATACGCAGTATTTT; cdr3_aa: CASSLRPSHRSDTQYF; j_call: TRBJ2-3; clone_size: once; d_call: .; v_call: TRBV28
cdr3_nt: TGTGCCAGCAGCGTACAGGGAGGGGGAGAAAAACTGTTTTTT; cdr3_aa: CASSVQGGGEKLFF; j_call: TRBJ1-4; clone_size: .; d_call: .; v_call: TRBV9
cdr3_nt: TGTGCCAGCAGCCAAGACAGCCACCCTAATGAAAAACTGTTTTTT; cdr3_aa: CASSQDSHPNEKLFF; j_call: TRBJ1-4; clone_size: .; d_call: .; v_call: TRBV7-2
cdr3_nt: TGTGCCAGCAGCTTAGTAGGGGGAGCCGAAAAACTGTTTTTT; cdr3_aa: CASSLVGGAEKLFF; j_call: TRBJ1-4; clone_size: .; d_call: .; v_call: TRBV11-2
cdr3_nt: TGTGCCAGCAGTTATCCCTCCGGGACAGGGGGAATCAAGCAGTACTTC; cdr3_aa: CASSYPSGTGGIKQYF; j_call: TRBJ2-7; clone_size: .; d_call: TRBD1; v_call: TRBV6-5
cdr3_nt: TGCAGCGTTGAAACGAGAGGGGGCTACGAGCAGTACTTC; cdr3_aa: CSVETRGGYEQYF; j_call: TRBJ2-7; clone_size: once; d_call: .; v_call: TRBV29-1
cdr3_nt: TGTGCTAGTGGTTCAGATACTAGCAATCAGCCCCAGCATTTT; cdr3_aa: CASGSDTSNQPQHF; j_call: TRBJ1-5; clone_size: .; d_call: .; v_call: TRBV12-5
cdr3_nt: TGTGCCAGCAGTTTAAACAGAAAGAGCACTGAAGCTTTCTTT; cdr3_aa: CASSLNRKSTEAFF; j_call: TRBJ1-1; clone_size: .; d_call: .; v_call: TRBV27
cdr3_nt: TGTGCCAGCAGCTTCATCGGACAGCAAGAGACCCAGTACTTC; cdr3_aa: CASSFIGQQETQYF; j_call: TRBJ2-5; clone_size: .; d_call: .; v_call: TRBV7-9
cdr3_nt: TGCGCCAGCAGCCAAGAAGCGGGCCGGGACAGATCCTACGAGCAGTACTTC; cdr3_aa: CASSQEAGRDRSYEQYF; j_call: TRBJ2-7; clone_size: .; d_call: .; v_call: TRBV4-3
cdr3_nt: TGTGCCAGCAGCGTGGGTTTAGGGCAGGGCGGCGAAAAACTGTTTTTT; cdr3_aa: CASSVGLGQGGEKLFF; j_call: TRBJ1-4; clone_size: .; d_call: .; v_call: TRBV9
cdr3_nt: TGTGCCAGCAGTCATGACAGTAGCAATCAGCCCCAGCATTTT; cdr3_aa: CASSHDSSNQPQHF; j_call: TRBJ1-5; clone_size: .; d_call: .; v_call: TRBV2
cdr3_nt: TGTGCCAGCAGAGCAAGGGGGACGGCCCGCGAGCAGTACTTC; cdr3_aa: CASRARGTAREQYF; j_call: TRBJ2-7; clone_size: .; d_call: .; v_call: TRBV28
cdr3_nt: TGTGCCAGCAGTACCACAGGGGGAGGAAACACCATATATTTT; cdr3_aa: CASSTTGGGNTIYF; j_call: TRBJ1-3; clone_size: .; d_call: TRBD1; v_call: TRBV6-6
cdr3_nt: TGTGCCAGCAGCCGGACTAGCGGGGGGCTCATCTACGAGCAGTACTTC; cdr3_aa: CASSRTSGGLIYEQYF; j_call: TRBJ2-7; clone_size: .; d_call: TRBD2; v_call: TRBV11-2
cdr3_nt: TGTGCCAGCGGCCCAGCGGGTCCCTACGAGCAGTACTTC; cdr3_aa: CASGPAGPYEQYF; j_call: TRBJ2-7; clone_size: .; d_call: .; v_call: TRBV28
cdr3_nt: TGTGCCAGCAGCTTAGGCCTAGCGGGAAGCTCCTACGAGCAGTACTTC; cdr3_aa: CASSLGLAGSSYEQYF; j_call: TRBJ2-7; clone_size: .; d_call: TRBD2; v_call: TRBV7-9
cdr3_nt: TGTGCCAGCAGCGGGACAGGGGGCAGGTACGAGCAGTACTTC; cdr3_aa: CASSGTGGRYEQYF; j_call: TRBJ2-7; clone_size: .; d_call: TRBD1; v_call: TRBV27
cdr3_nt: TGCGCCAGCAGCTTGGGACTTGAGCAGTTCTTC; cdr3_aa: CASSLGLEQFF; j_call: TRBJ2-1; clone_size: few; d_call: .; v_call: TRBV5-1